This entry features one TCR beta chain sequence. This receptor's antigen is unknown. The junction departs from the called germline gene at one end, perhaps through a read error. The germline V gene gives CDR1 as MNHNS and CDR2 as SASEGT. Including the terminal cysteine and phenylalanine, the CDR3 comprises 12 residues. Of all the DNA, just the CDR3 is kept, 36 bases in frame from base 1. Graves' hyperthyroidism was defined as stable when no progression to ophthalmopathy occurred over 18 months of follow-up. Hyperthyroidism patients were newly diagnosed, had a disease duration of under 2 months, and were aged 18 to 65 years. Any patient with an uncontrolled infection, another autoimmune disease, pregnancy or lactation was excluded. Diagnoses relied on clinical symptoms, serum thyroxine and TRAb, thyroid ultrasound and orbital computed tomography. Total RNA was extracted with Trizol reagent, and quality was checked on an Agilent 2100 Bioanalyzer.

Amplification of TCR beta CDR3 regions was carried out from RNA transcripts. A first-round RT-PCR of the TCR CDR3 used the HTBI primer set with the Qiagen OneStep RT-PCR kit. The libraries were constructed in a second round of multiplex PCR and then size-selected and purified. Sequencing of the libraries was done on an Illumina HiSeq2000 using paired-end 100 bp reads. In the original analysis: SOAPnuke was used to process the raw data, removing reads that contained adapters or uncalled bases, had a mean Phred below 15, or lacked an exact match to the constant primer or identifier. COPE v1.2.5 was used to merge high-quality paired reads, and clonotypes were defined as unique nucleotide sequences. MiTCR v1.1 was used to align clonotypes to the IMGT TRBV, TRBD and TRBJ reference segments. Only V-J combinations with frequency above 0.0001, covering roughly 99% of repertoires, were analysed. The TCS score was defined as the ratio of F50 (clonal expansion) to E x V (chaos), calculated using BLOSUM62-based TCRdist between CDR3 peptides within each V-J. Welch's t-statistics and random forest reduced fewer than 600 V-J features to 13, which were used in a naive Bayes classifier (R e1071). The raw public reads went through TCRdb reprocessing: fastp at Q25, MiXCR clone calling, in-frame beta chains kept. Rows matching on CDR3 protein sequence are summarized as one entry with the most common DNA and genes. The V and J calls were determined by TCRdb, not by the authors. Present in this sample are about 560,000 distinct CDR3 sequences, roughly 46% of which were seen just once. Of the sample, roughly 8.2% is held by the ten largest clones.

These data belong to a study of T cells in Graves' hyperthyroidism and ophthalmopathy (dated by TCRdb to 2018 to 2020). About the full investigation: To identify distinguishing TCR V-J signatures, a discovery cohort of about a hundred patients was used, comprising 43 with Graves' ophthalmopathy and around 60 with stable Graves' hyperthyroidism. Prospective prediction of ophthalmopathy was tested in an independent validation cohort consisting of roughly 20 hyperthyroidism patients and some 17 patients who later progressed to ophthalmopathy. For training and testing, the 100 or so patients in the discovery cohort were randomly divided in a 7:3 ratio. In roughly six Graves' hyperthyroidism patients, the study also compared T-cell repertoires from thyroid tissue with T-cell repertoires from blood. Once sampling was done, hyperthyroidism patients were given methimazole at a starting dose of 30 mg daily, whereas ophthalmopathy patients were given high-dose intravenous methylprednisolone. TCR Vbeta CDR3 sequencing of some 140 peripheral blood samples (about 45 ophthalmopathy, 75 to 80 hyperthyroidism and approximately 17 progressor patients) is reported in the paper. Results the study describes overall, beyond this receptor: In validation, the model predicted progression to ophthalmopathy with around 71% sensitivity and around 72% specificity, a median of 6.5 months before onset. Most expanded thyroid clonotypes (frequency above 0.001) were also detected in blood, a finding suggesting that blood repertoires may reflect thyroid immune responses. No statistical method was used to fix the sample size in advance, and group allocation was not hidden from the investigators. In cross-validation, a model built on a 13 V-J signature told ophthalmopathy apart from stable hyperthyroidism with approximately 91% sensitivity and approximately 84% specificity, and in testing the same model reached 80%/75%.

The sequence is built from TRBV6-1 and TRBJ1-4; 7 of the junction bases match TRBD1. This sequence was found in a woman aged 18-30 years with Graves' hyperthyroidism. Donor details come from another sample of the same person, matched by shared clones. Sequencing was done on a sample of peripheral blood or thyroid tissue (not recorded which). The nucleotides read TGTGCCAGCAGGTTGGAGCCGGGACAGTTACACTTT. Its protein product is CASRLEPGQLHF.